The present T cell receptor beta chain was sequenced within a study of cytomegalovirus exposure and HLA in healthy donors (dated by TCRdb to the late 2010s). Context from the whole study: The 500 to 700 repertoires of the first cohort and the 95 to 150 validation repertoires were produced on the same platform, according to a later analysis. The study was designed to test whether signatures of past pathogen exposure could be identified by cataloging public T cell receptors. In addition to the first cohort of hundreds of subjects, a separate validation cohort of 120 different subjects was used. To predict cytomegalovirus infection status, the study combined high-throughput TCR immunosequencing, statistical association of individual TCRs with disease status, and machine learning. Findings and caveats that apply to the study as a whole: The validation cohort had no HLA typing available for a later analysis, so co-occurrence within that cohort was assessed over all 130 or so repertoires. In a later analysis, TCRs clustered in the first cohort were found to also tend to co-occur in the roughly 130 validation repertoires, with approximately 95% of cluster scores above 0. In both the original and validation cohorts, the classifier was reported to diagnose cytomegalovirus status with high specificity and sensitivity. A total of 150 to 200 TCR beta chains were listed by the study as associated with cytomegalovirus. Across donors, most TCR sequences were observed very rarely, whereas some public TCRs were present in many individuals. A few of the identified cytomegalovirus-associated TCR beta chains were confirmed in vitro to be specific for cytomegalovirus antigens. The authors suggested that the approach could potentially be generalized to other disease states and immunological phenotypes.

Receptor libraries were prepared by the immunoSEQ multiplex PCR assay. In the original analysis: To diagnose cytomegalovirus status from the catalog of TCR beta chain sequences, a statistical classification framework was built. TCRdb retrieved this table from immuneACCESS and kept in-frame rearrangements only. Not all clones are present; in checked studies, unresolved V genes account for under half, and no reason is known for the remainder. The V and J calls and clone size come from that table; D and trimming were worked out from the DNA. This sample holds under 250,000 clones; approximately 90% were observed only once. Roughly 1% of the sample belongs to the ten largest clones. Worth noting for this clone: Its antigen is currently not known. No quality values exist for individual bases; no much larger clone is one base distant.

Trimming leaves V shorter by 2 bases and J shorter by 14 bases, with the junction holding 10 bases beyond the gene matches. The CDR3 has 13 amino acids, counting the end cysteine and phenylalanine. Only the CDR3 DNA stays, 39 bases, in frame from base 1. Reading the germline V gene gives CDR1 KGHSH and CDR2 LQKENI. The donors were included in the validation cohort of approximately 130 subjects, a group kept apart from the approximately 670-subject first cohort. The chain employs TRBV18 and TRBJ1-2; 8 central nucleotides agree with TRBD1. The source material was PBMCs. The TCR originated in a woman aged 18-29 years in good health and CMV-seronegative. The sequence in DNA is TGTGCCAGCTCACCAAAGGAGAACAGGGGGAGAACCTTC. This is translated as CASSPKENRGRTF.